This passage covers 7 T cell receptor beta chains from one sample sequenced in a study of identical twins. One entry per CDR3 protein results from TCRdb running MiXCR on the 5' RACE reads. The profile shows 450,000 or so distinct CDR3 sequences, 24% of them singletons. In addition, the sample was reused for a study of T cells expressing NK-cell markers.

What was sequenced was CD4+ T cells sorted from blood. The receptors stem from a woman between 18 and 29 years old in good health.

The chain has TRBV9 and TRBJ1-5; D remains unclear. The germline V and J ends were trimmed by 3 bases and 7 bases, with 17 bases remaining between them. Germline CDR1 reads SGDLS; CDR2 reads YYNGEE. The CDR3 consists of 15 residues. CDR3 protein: CASSATTAPGQPQHF. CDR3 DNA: TGTGCCAGCAGCGCGACCACAGCCCCTGGGCAGCCCCAGCATTTT.

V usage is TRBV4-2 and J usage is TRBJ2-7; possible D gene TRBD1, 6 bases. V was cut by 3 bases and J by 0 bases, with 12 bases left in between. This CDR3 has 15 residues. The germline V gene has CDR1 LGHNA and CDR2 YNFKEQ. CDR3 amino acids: CASSQGAHRSYEQYF. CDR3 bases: TGTGCCAGCAGCCAGGGGGCCCATCGCTCCTACGAGCAGTACTTC.

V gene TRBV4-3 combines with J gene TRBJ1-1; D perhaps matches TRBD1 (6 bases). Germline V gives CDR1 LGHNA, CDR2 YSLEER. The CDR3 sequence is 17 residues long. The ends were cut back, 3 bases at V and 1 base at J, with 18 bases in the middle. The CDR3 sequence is CASSHPGQGTRNTEAFF. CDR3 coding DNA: TGCGCCAGCAGCCACCCCGGGCAGGGGACCCGGAACACTGAAGCTTTCTTT.

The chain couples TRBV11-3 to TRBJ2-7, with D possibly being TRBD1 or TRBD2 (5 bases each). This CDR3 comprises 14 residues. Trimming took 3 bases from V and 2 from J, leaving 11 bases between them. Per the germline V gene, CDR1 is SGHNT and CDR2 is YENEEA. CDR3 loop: CASSLRGSTYEQYF. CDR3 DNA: TGTGCCAGCAGCTTGAGGGGATCCACCTACGAGCAGTACTTC.

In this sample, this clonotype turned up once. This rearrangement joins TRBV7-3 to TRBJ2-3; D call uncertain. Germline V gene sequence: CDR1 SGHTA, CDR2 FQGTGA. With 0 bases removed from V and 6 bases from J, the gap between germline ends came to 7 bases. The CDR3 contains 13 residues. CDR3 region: CASSLTKADTQYF. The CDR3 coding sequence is TGTGCCAGCAGCTTAACGAAAGCCGATACGCAGTATTTT. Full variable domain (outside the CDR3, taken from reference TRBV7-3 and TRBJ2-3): GAGVSQTPSNKVTEKGKYVELRCDPISGHTALYWYRQSLGQGPEFLIYFQGTGAADDSGLPNDRFFAVRPEGSVSTLKIQRTERGDSAVYLCASSLTKADTQYFGPGTRLTVL.

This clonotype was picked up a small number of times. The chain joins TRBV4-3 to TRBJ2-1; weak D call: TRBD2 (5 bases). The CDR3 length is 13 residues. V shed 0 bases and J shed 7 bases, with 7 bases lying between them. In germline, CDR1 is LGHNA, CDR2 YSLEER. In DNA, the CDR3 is TGCGCCAGCAGCCAAGAGTGGAGGAATGAGCAGTTCTTC. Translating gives CASSQEWRNEQFF.

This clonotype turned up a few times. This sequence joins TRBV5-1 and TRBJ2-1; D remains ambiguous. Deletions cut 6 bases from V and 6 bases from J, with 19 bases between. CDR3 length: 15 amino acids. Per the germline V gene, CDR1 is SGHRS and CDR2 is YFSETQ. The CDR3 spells CASTPSSLSRNEQFF. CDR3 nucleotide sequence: TGCGCCAGCACCCCCTCGTCCCTTAGCCGCAATGAGCAGTTCTTC.